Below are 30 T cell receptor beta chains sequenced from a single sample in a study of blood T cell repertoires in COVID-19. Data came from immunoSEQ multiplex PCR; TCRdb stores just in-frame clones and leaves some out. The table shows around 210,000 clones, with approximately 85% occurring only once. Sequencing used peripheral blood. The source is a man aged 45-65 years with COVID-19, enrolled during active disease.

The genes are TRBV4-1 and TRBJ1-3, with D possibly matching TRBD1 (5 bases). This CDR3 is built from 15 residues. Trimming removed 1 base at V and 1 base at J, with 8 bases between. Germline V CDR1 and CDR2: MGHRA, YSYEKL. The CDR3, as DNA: TGCGCCAGCAGCCAAGTGCAGGGATCTGGAAACACCATATATTTT. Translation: CASSQVQGSGNTIYF.

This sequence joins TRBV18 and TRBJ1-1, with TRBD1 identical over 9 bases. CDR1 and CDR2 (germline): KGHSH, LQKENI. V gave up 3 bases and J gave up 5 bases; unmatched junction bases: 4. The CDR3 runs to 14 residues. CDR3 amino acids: CASSPGQGPTEAFF. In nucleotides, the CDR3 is TGTGCCAGCTCACCGGGACAGGGTCCGACTGAAGCTTTCTTT.

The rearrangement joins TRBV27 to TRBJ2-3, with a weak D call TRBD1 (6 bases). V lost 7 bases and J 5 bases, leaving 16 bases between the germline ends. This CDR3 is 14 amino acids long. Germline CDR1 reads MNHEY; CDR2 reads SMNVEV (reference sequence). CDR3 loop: CASIPRGGGDTQYF. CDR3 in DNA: TGTGCCAGCATCCCCAGGGGCGGAGGAGATACGCAGTATTTT.

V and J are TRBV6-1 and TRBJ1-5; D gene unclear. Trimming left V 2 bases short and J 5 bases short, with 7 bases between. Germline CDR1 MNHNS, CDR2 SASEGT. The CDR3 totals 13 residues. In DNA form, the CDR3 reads TGTGCCAGCAGTGAAACAATTTATCAGCCCCAGCATTTT. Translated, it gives CASSETIYQPQHF.

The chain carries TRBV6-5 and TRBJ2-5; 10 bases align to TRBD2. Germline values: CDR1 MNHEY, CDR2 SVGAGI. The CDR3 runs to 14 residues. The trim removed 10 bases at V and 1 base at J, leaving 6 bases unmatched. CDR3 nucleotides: TGTGCCACCCAACTAGCGGGATTCCAAGAGACCCAGTACTTC. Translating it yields CATQLAGFQETQYF.

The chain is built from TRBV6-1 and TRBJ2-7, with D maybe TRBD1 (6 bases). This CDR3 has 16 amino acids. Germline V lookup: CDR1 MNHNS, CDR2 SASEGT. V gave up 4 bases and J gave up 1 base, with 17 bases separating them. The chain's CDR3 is CASSALETGQSYEQYF. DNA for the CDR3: TGTGCCAGCAGTGCTTTAGAGACAGGCCAATCCTACGAGCAGTACTTC.

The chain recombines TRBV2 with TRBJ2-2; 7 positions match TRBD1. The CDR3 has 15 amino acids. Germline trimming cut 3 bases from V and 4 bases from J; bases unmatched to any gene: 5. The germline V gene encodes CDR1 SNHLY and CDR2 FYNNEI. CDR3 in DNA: TGTGCCAGCAGTGAGAGCGACAGGGTCACCGGGGAGCTGTTTTTT. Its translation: CASSESDRVTGELFF.

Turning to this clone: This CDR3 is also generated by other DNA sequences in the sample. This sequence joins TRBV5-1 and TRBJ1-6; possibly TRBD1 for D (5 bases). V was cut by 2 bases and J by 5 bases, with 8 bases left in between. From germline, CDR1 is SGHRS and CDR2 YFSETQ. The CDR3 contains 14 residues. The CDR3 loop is CASSLDRNNSPLHF. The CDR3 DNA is TGCGCCAGCAGCTTAGACAGAAATAATTCACCCCTCCACTTT.

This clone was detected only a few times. In nucleotides, the CDR3 is TGTGCCAGCAGCTTAGTTCGGGTAGTTGGGAACACTGAAGCTTTCTTT. Translating gives CASSLVRVVGNTEAFF. This chain connects TRBV7-2 to TRBJ1-1; no clear D. Trimming removed 1 base from V and 1 base from J, with 13 bases in between. CDR1 and CDR2 from the germline V gene are SGHTA and FQGNSA. This CDR3 contains 16 residues.

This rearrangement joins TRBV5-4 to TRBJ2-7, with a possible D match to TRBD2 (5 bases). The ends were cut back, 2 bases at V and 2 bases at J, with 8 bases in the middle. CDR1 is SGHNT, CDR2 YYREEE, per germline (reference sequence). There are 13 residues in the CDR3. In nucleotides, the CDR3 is TGTGCCAGCAGCTTTAACGGGGCCTACGAGCAGTACTTC. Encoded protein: CASSFNGAYEQYF.

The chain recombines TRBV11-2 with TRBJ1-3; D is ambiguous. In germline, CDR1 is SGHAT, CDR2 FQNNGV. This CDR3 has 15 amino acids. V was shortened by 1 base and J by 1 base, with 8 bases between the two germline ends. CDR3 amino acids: CASSLGRGSGNTIYF. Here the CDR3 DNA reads TGTGCCAGCAGCTTAGGGCGGGGATCTGGAAACACCATATATTTT.

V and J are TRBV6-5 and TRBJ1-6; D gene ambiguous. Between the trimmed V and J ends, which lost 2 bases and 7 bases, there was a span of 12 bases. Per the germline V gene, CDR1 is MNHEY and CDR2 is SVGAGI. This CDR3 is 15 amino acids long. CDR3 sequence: CASSYQLAENSPLHF. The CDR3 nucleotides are TGTGCCAGCAGTTACCAACTGGCGGAGAATTCACCCCTCCACTTT.

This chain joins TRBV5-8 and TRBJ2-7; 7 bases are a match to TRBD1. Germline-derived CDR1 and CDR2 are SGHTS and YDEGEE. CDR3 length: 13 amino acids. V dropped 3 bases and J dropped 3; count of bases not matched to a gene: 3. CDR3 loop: CASSSRDSYEQYF. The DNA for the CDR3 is TGTGCCAGCAGCTCCCGGGACAGCTACGAGCAGTACTTC.

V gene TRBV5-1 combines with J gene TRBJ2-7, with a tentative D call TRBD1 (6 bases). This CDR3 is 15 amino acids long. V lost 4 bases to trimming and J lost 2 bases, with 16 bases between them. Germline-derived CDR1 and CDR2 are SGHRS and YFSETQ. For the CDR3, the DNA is TGCGCCAGCAGCGAACTACAGGGACCGACCTACGAGCAGTACTTC. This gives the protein CASSELQGPTYEQYF.

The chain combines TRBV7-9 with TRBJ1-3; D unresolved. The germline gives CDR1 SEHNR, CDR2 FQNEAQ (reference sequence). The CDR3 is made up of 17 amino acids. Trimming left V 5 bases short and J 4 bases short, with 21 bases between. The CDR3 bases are TGTGCCAGCAGCCTCCCGGGCGGGCAGTCCCGAGGAAACACCATATATTTT. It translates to CASSLPGGQSRGNTIYF.

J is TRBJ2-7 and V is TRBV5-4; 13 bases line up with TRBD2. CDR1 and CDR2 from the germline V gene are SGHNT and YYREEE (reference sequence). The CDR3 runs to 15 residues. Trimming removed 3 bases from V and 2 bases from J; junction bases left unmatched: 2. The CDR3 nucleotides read TGTGCCAGCAGCTCAGGACTAGCGGGGGCCTACGAGCAGTACTTC. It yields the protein CASSSGLAGAYEQYF.

The CDR3 coding sequence is TGTGCCAGCAGTGTAGTCCCGCCAGCGTATGGCTACACCTTC. Its translation is CASSVVPPAYGYTF. The V call is TRBV2, the J call TRBJ1-2, with D hard to call. The CDR3 is made up of 14 amino acids. The germline CDR1 and CDR2 sequences are SNHLY and FYNNEI. Deletions cut 4 bases from V and 5 bases from J, with 14 bases between.

In nucleotides, the CDR3 is TGTGCCAGCACTAGGGGTGAGCGGGGGGTCTACGAGCAGTACTTC. Translating it yields CASTRGERGVYEQYF. The chain couples TRBV6-6 to TRBJ2-7; the match to TRBD2 covers 9 bases. Trimming took 7 bases from V and 3 from J; bases not matched to a gene: 10. Germline lookup yields CDR1 MNHNY and CDR2 SVGAGI (reference sequence). The CDR3 loop spans 15 amino acids.

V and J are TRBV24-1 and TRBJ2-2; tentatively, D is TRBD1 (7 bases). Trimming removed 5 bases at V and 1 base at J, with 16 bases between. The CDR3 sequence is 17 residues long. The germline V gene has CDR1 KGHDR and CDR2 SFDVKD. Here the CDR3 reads CATSGAPGGMNTGELFF. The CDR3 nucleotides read TGTGCCACCAGTGGTGCCCCAGGGGGGATGAACACCGGGGAGCTGTTTTTT.

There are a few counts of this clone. This CDR3 is CASSLVAGRKLDTQYF. As DNA, the CDR3 is TGTGCCAGCAGCTTGGTGGCGGGGAGGAAGTTAGATACGCAGTATTTT. The chain employs TRBV5-6 and TRBJ2-3, with D possibly being TRBD2 (6 bases). V gave up 0 bases and J gave up 5 bases, with 16 bases separating them. CDR3 length: 16 amino acids. Germline loops: CDR1 SGHDT, CDR2 YYEEEE.

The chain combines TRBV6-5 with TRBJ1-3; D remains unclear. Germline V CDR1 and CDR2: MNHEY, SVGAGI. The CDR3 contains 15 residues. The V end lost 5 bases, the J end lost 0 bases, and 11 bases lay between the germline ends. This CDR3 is CASSKLRDSGNTIYF. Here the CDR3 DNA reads TGTGCCAGCAGTAAACTCCGGGACTCTGGAAACACCATATATTTT.

CDR3 in amino acids: CASDSQKNIQYF. The CDR3 DNA reads TGTGCCAGCGATTCACAGAAAAACATTCAGTACTTC. The J gene is TRBJ2-4, the V gene TRBV6-5; D gene ambiguous. CDR3 size: 12 residues. The ends were cut back, 8 bases at V and 4 bases at J, with 9 bases in the middle. Germline assignment: CDR1 MNHEY and CDR2 SVGAGI.

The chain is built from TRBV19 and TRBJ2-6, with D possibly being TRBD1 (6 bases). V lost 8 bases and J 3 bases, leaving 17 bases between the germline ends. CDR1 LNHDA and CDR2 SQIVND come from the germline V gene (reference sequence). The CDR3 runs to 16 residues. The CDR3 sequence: CASGDNRAGGANVLTF. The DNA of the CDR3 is TGTGCCAGTGGAGACAACAGGGCGGGTGGGGCCAACGTCCTGACTTTC.

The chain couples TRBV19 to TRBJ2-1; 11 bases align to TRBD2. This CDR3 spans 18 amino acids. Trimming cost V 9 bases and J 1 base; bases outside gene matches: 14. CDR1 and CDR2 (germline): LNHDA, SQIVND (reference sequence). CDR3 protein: CASSAASGGTLSYNEQFF. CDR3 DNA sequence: TGTGCCAGCTCAGCCGCTAGCGGGGGGACTCTATCCTACAATGAGCAGTTCTTC.

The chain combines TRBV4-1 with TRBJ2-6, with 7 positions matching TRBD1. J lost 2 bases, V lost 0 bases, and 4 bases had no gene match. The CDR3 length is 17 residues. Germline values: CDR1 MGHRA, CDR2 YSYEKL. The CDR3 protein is CASSQDGRGTGANVLTF. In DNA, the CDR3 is TGCGCCAGCAGCCAAGATGGCAGGGGGACTGGGGCCAACGTCCTGACTTTC.

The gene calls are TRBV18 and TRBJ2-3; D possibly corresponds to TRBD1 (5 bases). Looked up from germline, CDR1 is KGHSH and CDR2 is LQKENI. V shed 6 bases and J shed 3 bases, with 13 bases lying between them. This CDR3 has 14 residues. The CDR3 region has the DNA TGTGCCAGCTCCGCAGCAGGGCGAACAGATACGCAGTATTTT. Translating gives CASSAAGRTDTQYF.

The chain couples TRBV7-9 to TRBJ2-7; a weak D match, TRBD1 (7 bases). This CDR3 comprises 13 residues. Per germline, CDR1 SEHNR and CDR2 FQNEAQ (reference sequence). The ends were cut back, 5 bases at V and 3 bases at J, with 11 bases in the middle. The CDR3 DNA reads TGTGCCAGCAGCCGGCGGGACAGCTACGAGCAGTACTTC. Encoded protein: CASSRRDSYEQYF.

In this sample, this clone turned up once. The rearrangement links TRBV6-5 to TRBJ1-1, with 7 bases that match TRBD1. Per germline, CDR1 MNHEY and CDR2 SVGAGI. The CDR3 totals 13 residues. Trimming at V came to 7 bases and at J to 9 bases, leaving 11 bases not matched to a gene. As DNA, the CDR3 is TGTGCCAGCACCAAAGAGGGGGCAGAGAAAGCTTTCTTT. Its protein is CASTKEGAEKAFF.

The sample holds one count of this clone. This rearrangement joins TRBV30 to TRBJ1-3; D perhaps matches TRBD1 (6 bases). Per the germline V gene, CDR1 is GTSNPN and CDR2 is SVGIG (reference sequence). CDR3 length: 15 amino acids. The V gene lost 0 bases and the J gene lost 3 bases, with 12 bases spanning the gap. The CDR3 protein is CAWSVETGGGNTIYF. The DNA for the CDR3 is TGTGCCTGGAGTGTAGAGACAGGTGGTGGAAACACCATATATTTT.

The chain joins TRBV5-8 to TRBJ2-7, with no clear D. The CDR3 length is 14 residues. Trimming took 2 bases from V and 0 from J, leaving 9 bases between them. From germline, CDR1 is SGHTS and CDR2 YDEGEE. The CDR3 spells CASSFGPGSYEQYF. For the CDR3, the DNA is TGTGCCAGCAGCTTTGGTCCAGGCTCCTACGAGCAGTACTTC.